The entry below describes one TCR beta chain. This clone was observed once. Which antigen it targets is not known. No much larger clone is present one base from it, and per-base qualities are unavailable. This record comes from a study of blood T cell repertoires in COVID-19 (TCRdb year 2020). Study-level background: Samples covering the acute and convalescent phases of COVID-19 were provided by collaborators in the United States, Italy and Spain. The material from the prospective study consisted of cDNA or gDNA derived from T cells, B-cell-depleted T cells, or PBMCs. Subjects who had been exposed to COVID-19, were actively infected with it, or had recovered from it provided the deeply sampled blood TCRbeta repertoires that made up the dataset. The repertoires were released in a freely available public database intended as a resource for research on the immune response to SARS-CoV-2. The samples were drawn from two sources: the first 160 participants of the ongoing ImmuneRACE study, and 1,000 to 1,500 subjects contributed by 6 global collaborators. Sample metadata almost always included a de-identified subject ID, COVID-19 status, age in years and sex. HLA class I and class II types, where available, came from metadata supplied by the sample provider rather than from assay-based typing.

General conclusions and limits of the study: The quantity of clinical and demographic metadata differed by source and by participant and was supplied without curation.

The CDR3 numbers 15 residues from cysteine through phenylalanine. Of the read, only the CDR3 DNA is kept; its 45 bases are in frame from base 1. CDR1 and CDR2 were assigned from the germline V gene as MDHEN and SYDVKM. The V end gives up 8 bases and the J end 4 bases, leaving 10 bases in the junction not matched to a gene. Participants in the prospective study were aged about 18 to 90 years, lived in over 20 United States geographic areas, and enrolled through a virtual design. In the prospective study, cohorts were assigned on the basis of participant-reported clinical history obtained from a screening survey and a study questionnaire. ImmuneRACE Cohort 3 recovered participants were defined by two consecutive negative NP/OP PCR tests, healthcare professional clearance, or symptom resolution. In the prospective study, mobile phlebotomists collected whole blood, serum and a nasopharyngeal or oropharyngeal swab from each participant. Over a roughly 2-month period, participants in the prospective study had the option of providing additional blood draws and questionnaires. Blood samples from the prospective study were shipped frozen or at room temperature prior to DNA extraction.

The immunoSEQ Assay, a bias-controlled multiplex PCR, was used to amplify TCRbeta CDR3 regions from genomic DNA. In the paper's pipeline: Within the assay, amplification of reference gene primers was used to estimate how many nucleated cells each sample contained. To quantify the absolute abundance of each unique TCRbeta CDR3 rearrangement, sequence reads were collapsed and filtered. For each sample, productive Simpson clonality was calculated as the square root of Simpson's diversity index over productive rearrangements. In its TCRdb copy, this immuneACCESS table keeps in-frame sequences only and misses some clones. Where compared with another copy, unresolved V genes explain less than half of these, and the others have no known cause. V and J calls and clone size come straight from that table; D and trimming were deduced from the DNA. This sample gives approximately 290,000 clones in total; over 75% of them show up just once. The ten most abundant clones make up 1.1% of the sample.

Sample: PBMCs or T cells enriched from blood (not recorded which). The sequence was obtained from a woman between 25 and 40 years old who had recovered from COVID-19. Recombination linked TRBV28 to TRBJ2-1; TRBD2 fits 8 bases in the junction. The sequenced DNA is TGTGCCAGCTGTTCAGCGGGAGATCTTTACAATGAGCAGTTCTTC. Its coded protein is CASCSAGDLYNEQFF.